This T cell receptor beta chain was captured in a study of human T cells and chemical hapten exposure. Study background: Across the whole study, which lasted approximately 5.5 months, patients were given diphenylcyclopropenone on the scalp once a week.

Notes on the study in general: The number of TCRs over 1 in 1000 frequency stayed unchanged after DPC.

Original processing methods: Sample-level TCR yields exhibited a median of approximately 89,000, with a range of about 23,224 to 700,000. TCRdb processed the RACE reads anew with MiXCR; each CDR3 protein has one entry. The V and J calls, along with clone size, are taken from TCRdb and not from the paper's own processing. The sample includes some 49,000 distinct CDR3 sequences, 9.6% seen only once; the top ten take about 9.6%. V was trimmed by 0 bases and J by 2 bases, leaving 11 bases between them. The CDR3 is made up of 15 amino acids. CDR1 is LGHNA and CDR2 is YSLEER in the germline V gene. Noted time point: pre-sensitization, week 0. Treatment of the sample: therapeutic diphenylcyclopropenone sensitization with weekly scalp DPC. Extraction yielded total RNA from whole blood (unfractionated). Prior to each patch test being applied, blood was drawn. Details on this clonotype: Its antigen is unknown.

The sample was whole blood, taken in connection with sensitization to the hapten diphenylcyclopropenone (DPC). This receptor was taken from a woman in her 30s with alopecia areata. Some clones in this sample may be carry-over from other donors' samples. The genes are TRBV4-3 and TRBJ2-7; unclear D gene. CDR3 in DNA: TGCGCCAGCAGCCAAGATTTTGGCGGAGCCTACGAGCAGTACTTC. Protein sequence: CASSQDFGGAYEQYF.